The clone carrying this T cell receptor (beta chain) has a handful of counts. CDR1 is MNHEY, CDR2 SMNVEV, per germline (reference sequence). J gave up 6 bases and V 5 bases, and 5 bases lay outside the gene matches. The CDR3 consists of 15 residues. The data originate from a study of response to subunit inactivated influenza vaccine. TCRdb itself ran the RT-PCR reads through MiXCR, one entry per CDR3 protein. Among 540,000 or so distinct CDR3 sequences, around 13% were seen once, and the ten largest hold about an eighth. The material was PBMCs from blood, obtained around seven weeks after vaccination. This rearrangement joins TRBV27 to TRBJ2-1; 12 bases are shared with TRBD2. The sequence came from a man aged 45-60 years who received an inactivated influenza vaccine. CDR3 in DNA: TGTGCCAGCAGTGCTAGCGGGGGGGCCCTCAATGAGCAGTTCTTC. Residues: CASSASGGALNEQFF.